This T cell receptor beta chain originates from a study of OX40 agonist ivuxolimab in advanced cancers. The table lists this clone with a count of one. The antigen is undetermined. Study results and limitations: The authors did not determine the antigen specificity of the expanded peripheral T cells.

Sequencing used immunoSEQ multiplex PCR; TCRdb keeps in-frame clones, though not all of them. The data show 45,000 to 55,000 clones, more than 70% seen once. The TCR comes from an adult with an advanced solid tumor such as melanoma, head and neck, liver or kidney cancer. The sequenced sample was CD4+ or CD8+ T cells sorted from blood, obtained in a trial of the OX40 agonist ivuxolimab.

The CDR3 spells CASSSREGLYNEQFF. DNA of the CDR3: TGTGCCAGCTCATCGCGGGAGGGACTTTACAATGAGCAGTTCTTC. This chain links TRBV18 with TRBJ2-1; TRBD2 aligns across 9 bases. Germline values: CDR1 KGHSH, CDR2 LQKENI. This CDR3 is 15 amino acids long. After removal of 5 bases from V and 4 bases from J, the junction contained 6 bases not matched to a gene.